One sample yielded the 8 T cell receptor beta chains listed below, sequenced in a study of molecular identifiers for immune sequencing clone quantification. TCRdb reprocessed the PCR reads via MiXCR and lists one record per CDR3 protein. The sample has tens of thousands of distinct CDR3 sequences; approximately 17% are singletons. The sequenced sample was naive CD8+ T cells from blood, with Jurkat cell RNA spiked in. Indicated subset: FACS-sorted CD8+CD4-CCR7+CD45RA+ naive T cells. These receptors were taken from a human donor in good health. Some libraries in this study had Jurkat cell RNA spiked in.

At least ten counts were recorded for this clonotype. CDR3 region: CASSLGGSGYNEQFF. CDR3 DNA sequence: TGCGCCAGCAGCTTGGGGGGTTCGGGCTACAATGAGCAGTTCTTC. The rearrangement uses TRBV5-1 and TRBJ2-1; D is unresolved. The CDR3 is 15 residues long. V was cut by 0 bases and J by 3 bases, with 10 bases left in between. CDR1 SGHRS and CDR2 YFSETQ come from the germline V gene.

This clonotype was detected many times. This chain links TRBV7-2 with TRBJ2-7, with D hard to call. V lost 0 bases to trimming and J lost 7 bases, with 16 bases between them. Looked up from germline, CDR1 is SGHTA and CDR2 is FQGNSA. The CDR3 has 15 residues. The CDR3 nucleotides are TGTGCCAGCAGCTTAGCGGCTAGGATTAGCTCAGAGCAGTACTTC. Translation: CASSLAARISSEQYF.

This clonotype was seen ten or more times. The chain uses TRBV5-1 and TRBJ1-2; 7 bases are shared with TRBD1. The CDR3 covers 15 residues. The germline V gene encodes CDR1 SGHRS and CDR2 YFSETQ. V lost 0 bases and J lost 5; bases outside the gene matches: 7. CDR3 region: CASSLAGTDRYGYTF. In DNA form, the CDR3 reads TGCGCCAGCAGCTTGGCCGGGACAGATCGTTATGGCTACACCTTC.

This clonotype showed up just a few times. Being one base from a much bigger clone, this may be a read error. This rearrangement joins TRBV12-3 or TRBV12-4 to TRBJ2-7, with 9 bases identical to TRBD1. This CDR3 has 14 residues. Unmatched junction bases numbered 5, after V lost 5 bases and J lost 3 bases. CDR3 in amino acids: CASSHPGQGYEQYF. CDR3 in DNA: TGTGCCAGCAGTCATCCGGGACAGGGCTACGAGCAGTACTTC.

This clonotype was counted at least ten times. The chain is built from TRBV5-1 and TRBJ2-7; TRBD1 might be the D (5 bases). Deletions cut 0 bases from V and 3 bases from J, with 13 bases between. The CDR3 contains 15 residues. Germline V gives CDR1 SGHRS, CDR2 YFSETQ. The CDR3 bases are TGCGCCAGCAGCTTGGCCGACAGCGCCGTCTACGAGCAGTACTTC. This sequence encodes CASSLADSAVYEQYF.

The V gene is TRBV28, the J gene TRBJ2-7; D might be TRBD1 (6 bases). CDR1 MDHEN and CDR2 SYDVKM come from the germline V gene. This CDR3 has 14 amino acids. Trimming took 2 bases from V and 6 from J, leaving 14 bases between them. The CDR3 sequence: CASSLPRGPGEQYF. The CDR3 DNA follows: TGTGCCAGCAGTTTACCCAGGGGTCCGGGCGAGCAGTACTTC.

The chain joins TRBV29-1 to TRBJ2-2, with TRBD1 as a possible D gene (5 bases). The germline V and J ends were trimmed by 5 bases and 1 base, with 5 bases remaining between them. This CDR3 contains 12 residues. Germline assignment: CDR1 SQVTM and CDR2 ANQGSEA. This CDR3 reads CSVTGNTGELFF. CDR3 nucleotide sequence: TGCAGCGTTACAGGGAACACCGGGGAGCTGTTTTTT.

This clonotype was seen at least ten times. The J gene is TRBJ2-3, the V gene TRBV7-8; D not certain. The V gene lost 5 bases and the J gene lost 3 bases, with 6 bases spanning the gap. Germline V gene lookup returns CDR1 SGHVS and CDR2 FQNEAQ. CDR3 size: 12 residues. CDR3 DNA: TGTGCCAGCAGCGCGGTAACAGATACGCAGTATTTT. It specifies CASSAVTDTQYF.